This T cell receptor beta chain was recorded in a study of CD8 T cells in ankylosing spondylitis. Study-wide results and limits: Disease-linked clones, CD8+, were relatively rare in peripheral blood.

Using its own MiXCR run on the 5' RACE reads, TCRdb lists one record per CDR3 protein. The sample yields about 310,000 distinct CDR3 sequences, around 20% seen once. The CDR3 sequence is 17 residues long. Losses at the gene ends were 0 bases for V and 6 bases for J; bases not matched to a gene: 9. Germline CDR1 and CDR2: SGHAT and FQNNGV. This clonotype was seen only a few times. Its antigen remains unidentified. Sequenced material: blood, either unsorted or a sorted T cell fraction (not recorded which). The clonotype comes from a female donor with ankylosing spondylitis or in good health (not recorded which). The chain employs TRBV11-2 and TRBJ2-1; the match to TRBD2 covers 9 bases. The CDR3 here is CASSLDLGTSKVNEQFF. The CDR3, as DNA: TGTGCCAGCAGCTTAGATCTCGGGACTAGCAAGGTCAATGAGCAGTTCTTC.